What follows are 25 T cell receptor beta chains derived from one specimen sequenced in a study of shared T cell receptors in the human thymus. The assay was immunoSEQ multiplex PCR, and TCRdb's table has in-frame clones only and misses some. This table has roughly 550,000 clones, approximately 80% appearing once. The sample was also linked to a second study, of human thymus T cells.

The sample taken for sequencing was thymocytes. These receptors came from a boy younger than two with a congenital heart defect.

The chain is built from TRBV4-1 and TRBJ2-3; D is unresolved. Germline CDR1 and CDR2: MGHRA and YSYEKL. Trimming took 1 base from V and 2 from J, leaving 7 bases between them. This CDR3 has 14 amino acids. The CDR3 DNA reads TGCGCCAGCAGCCAAGTTCAGGACACAGATACGCAGTATTTT. This sequence encodes CASSQVQDTDTQYF.

The chain has TRBV9 and TRBJ2-7, with D tentatively TRBD2 (5 bases). Germline CDR1 SGDLS, CDR2 YYNGEE. The CDR3 is 13 residues long. Trimming shortened V by 2 bases and J by 2 bases, and 8 bases separated the two germline ends. CDR3 nucleotide sequence: TGTGCCAGCAGCGTTGACGGGACCTACGAGCAGTACTTC. Its protein product is CASSVDGTYEQYF.

The rearrangement links TRBV4-3 to TRBJ2-1; 10 positions agree with TRBD2. After removal of 0 bases from V and 13 bases from J, the junction contained 6 bases not matched to a gene. This CDR3 spans 14 amino acids. The germline V gene has CDR1 LGHNA and CDR2 YSLEER. CDR3 amino acids: CASSQDPLAGVQFF. Here the CDR3 DNA reads TGCGCCAGCAGCCAAGATCCGCTAGCGGGAGTCCAGTTCTTC.

The chain links TRBV5-4 to TRBJ2-7; TRBD1 might be the D (6 bases). From germline, CDR1 is SGHNT and CDR2 YYREEE (reference sequence). Between the trimmed V and J ends, which lost 6 bases and 4 bases, there was a span of 20 bases. The CDR3 extends over 15 amino acids. CDR3 in amino acids: CASTGGQPRSYEQYF. CDR3 nucleotide sequence: TGTGCCAGCACCGGAGGACAGCCTAGGAGTTACGAGCAGTACTTC. The full variable domain, in which reference TRBV5-4 and TRBJ2-7 provide the parts outside the CDR3, is ETGVTQSPTHLIKTRGQQVTLRCSSQSGHNTVSWYQQALGQGPQFIFQYYREEENGRGNFPPRFSGLQFPNYSSELNVNALELDDSALYLCASTGGQPRSYEQYFGPGTRLTVT.

The gene calls are TRBV29-1 and TRBJ2-1; 16 nucleotides match TRBD2. V dropped 3 bases and J dropped 8; count of bases not matched to a gene: 7. Germline lookup yields CDR1 SQVTM and CDR2 ANQGSEA. This CDR3 spans 16 amino acids. As DNA, the CDR3 is TGCAGCGTTGATCGGCGGGGACTAGCGGGAGGGGATGAGCAGTTCTTC. Its protein is CSVDRRGLAGGDEQFF.

The gene calls are TRBV7-8 and TRBJ2-7; 12 positions agree with TRBD2. After removal of 2 bases from V and 3 bases from J, the junction contained 8 bases not matched to a gene. Germline V gene lookup returns CDR1 SGHVS and CDR2 FQNEAQ. This CDR3 region has 17 residues. CDR3 amino acids: CASSLWASGRALYEQYF. DNA for the CDR3: TGTGCCAGCAGCTTATGGGCTAGCGGGAGGGCCCTCTACGAGCAGTACTTC.

The CDR3 reads CASTQGRGNTGELFF. The CDR3 DNA reads as TGTGCCAGCACCCAGGGCAGGGGCAACACCGGGGAGCTGTTTTTT. The gene calls are TRBV28 and TRBJ2-2; possible D gene TRBD1, 6 bases. This CDR3 has 15 amino acids. V shed 7 bases and J shed 2 bases, with 14 bases lying between them. Germline V gives CDR1 MDHEN, CDR2 SYDVKM.

The rearrangement uses TRBV21-1 and TRBJ2-1; TRBD2 is the table's D call and was not checked against the DNA. TRBV21-1 is a documented pseudogene. The CDR3 is 15 amino acids. CDR3 nucleotides: TGTGCCAGCAGCAACCCTAGCGCCTCCTACAATGAGCAGTTCTTC. The encoded protein is CASSNPSASYNEQFF.

V usage is TRBV11-2 and J usage is TRBJ2-3; 9 bases line up with TRBD1. The junction had 11 bases not matched to a gene; V was cut back by 1 base and J by 3 bases. The germline CDR1 and CDR2 sequences are SGHAT and FQNNGV. CDR3 length: 18 amino acids. The CDR3: CASSLASPDRGTTDTQYF. CDR3 sequence (DNA): TGTGCCAGCAGCTTAGCCTCACCGGACAGGGGTACGACAGATACGCAGTATTTT.

A remark on this clone: At one end, the junction sequence differs from germline, possibly due to a read error. The chain employs TRBV25-1 and TRBJ2-7; the match to TRBD2 covers 9 bases. Per the germline V gene, CDR1 is MGHDK and CDR2 is SYGVNS. CDR3 length: 16 amino acids. DNA for the CDR3: TGTGCCGGCAGTGAATACCTCCTAGCGGGAAGGAACGAGCAGTACTTC. Translated: CAGSEYLLAGRNEQYF.

The CDR3 protein is CAISERLAINNEQFF. CDR3 bases: TGTGCCATCAGTGAGCGGCTAGCGATTAACAATGAGCAGTTCTTC. The V call is TRBV10-3, the J call TRBJ2-1; weak D call: TRBD2 (6 bases). The CDR3 has 15 amino acids. Per the germline V gene, CDR1 is ENHRY and CDR2 is SYGVKD. Trimming took 2 bases from V and 5 from J, leaving 13 bases between them.

Of note for this clone: This CDR3 fails to terminate in the conserved phenylalanine or tryptophan, so it likely reflects a read error. This chain connects TRBV6-5 to TRBJ2-7; no firm D call. With 4 bases removed from V and 7 bases from J, the gap between germline ends came to 8 bases. This CDR3 region has 11 residues. The germline CDR1 and CDR2 sequences are MNHEY and SVGAGI. The CDR3 DNA reads TGTGCCAGCAGTTCCCGATGGGAGCAGTACCTC. Amino acids: CASSSRWEQYL.

The rearrangement uses TRBV27 and TRBJ1-1, with a weak D call TRBD1 (5 bases). The CDR3 extends over 18 amino acids. V was trimmed by 3 bases and J by 1 base, leaving 21 bases between them. Looked up from germline, CDR1 is MNHEY and CDR2 is SMNVEV (reference sequence). The CDR3 loop is CASSFAPGGVPANTEAFF. The CDR3, as DNA: TGTGCCAGCAGTTTCGCCCCGGGGGGGGTGCCGGCGAACACTGAAGCTTTCTTT.

The genes are TRBV5-4 and TRBJ1-2, with D unresolved. The CDR3 contains 14 residues. V was shortened by 1 base and J by 1 base, with 8 bases between the two germline ends. Germline CDR1 reads SGHNT; CDR2 reads YYREEE (reference sequence). CDR3 in DNA: TGTGCCAGCAGCTTGTATCCAGATAACTATGGCTACACCTTC. It yields the protein CASSLYPDNYGYTF.

In nucleotides, the CDR3 is TGTGCCAGCAGCTTGCACCGAGAGAACTATGGCTACACCTTC. Amino acid sequence: CASSLHRENYGYTF. The chain uses TRBV5-4 and TRBJ1-2; D remains ambiguous. Trimming pared 1 base from V and 2 bases from J, leaving 9 bases between. CDR1 SGHNT and CDR2 YYREEE come from the germline V gene (reference sequence). CDR3 size: 14 residues.

This clone was counted a single time. This chain uses TRBV19 with TRBJ1-4, with unresolved D. CDR3 length equals 13 residues. Trimming took 4 bases from V and 7 from J, leaving 10 bases between them. Germline values: CDR1 LNHDA, CDR2 SQIVND (reference sequence). CDR3 sequence: CASSTKAAEKLFF. The CDR3 nucleotides are TGTGCCAGTAGTACCAAGGCGGCTGAAAAACTGTTTTTT.

The chain combines TRBV28 with TRBJ2-1, with D perhaps matching TRBD2 (6 bases). This CDR3 comprises 18 residues. Germline loops: CDR1 MDHEN, CDR2 SYDVKM. Trimming stripped 4 bases from V and 3 bases from J, with 22 bases between. Here the CDR3 reads CASSCPGAGTRIYNEQFF. CDR3 nucleotide sequence: TGTGCCAGCAGTTGCCCGGGTGCCGGGACTCGAATCTACAATGAGCAGTTCTTC.

V and J are TRBV19 and TRBJ1-5; D gene ambiguous. Trimming took off 4 bases at V and 7 bases at J, with 17 bases between the two ends. The CDR3 is 15 amino acids. Germline loops: CDR1 LNHDA, CDR2 SQIVND (reference sequence). CDR3 sequence reads: CASSNRWKEGQPQHF. CDR3 DNA sequence: TGTGCCAGTAGTAATCGTTGGAAGGAGGGCCAGCCCCAGCATTTT.

V and J are TRBV28 and TRBJ1-2; 9 nucleotides match TRBD1. Germline CDR1 is MDHEN and CDR2 is SYDVKM. Trimming at V came to 7 bases and at J to 5 bases, leaving 11 bases not matched to a gene. This CDR3 is built from 15 residues. The CDR3 region is CASNAHETGGYGYTF. The DNA of the CDR3 is TGTGCCAGCAACGCCCATGAGACAGGGGGGTATGGCTACACCTTC.

This clone was seen a handful of times. This rearrangement joins TRBV29-1 to TRBJ2-3; D gene unclear. Per the germline V gene, CDR1 is SQVTM and CDR2 is ANQGSEA. Trimming shortened V by 4 bases and J by 2 bases, and 10 bases separated the two germline ends. CDR3 size: 13 residues. In DNA form, the CDR3 reads TGCAGCGTTGGCGACAACCCCACAGATACGCAGTATTTT. Its protein is CSVGDNPTDTQYF.

The chain uses TRBV29-1 and TRBJ2-1; TRBD2 might be the D (6 bases). CDR3 size: 15 residues. Germline V gene sequence: CDR1 SQVTM, CDR2 ANQGSEA. V lost 6 bases and J lost 8, with 23 bases in between. The CDR3 DNA reads TGCAGCGTCGACCACACGGGAGCCTTTCCCGATGAGCAGTTCTTC. This codes for CSVDHTGAFPDEQFF.

The chain links TRBV29-1 to TRBJ2-1; D might be TRBD2 (6 bases). Between the trimmed V and J ends, which lost 7 bases and 8 bases, there was a span of 18 bases. Germline values: CDR1 SQVTM, CDR2 ANQGSEA. The CDR3 runs 13 residues. CDR3: CSAGRRREDEQFF. The CDR3, as DNA: TGCAGCGCCGGAAGGCGGCGGGAAGATGAGCAGTTCTTC.

A few counts support this clone. The rearrangement links TRBV21-1 to TRBJ2-7; the table's D call, TRBD1, has no DNA check behind it. TRBV21-1 is a recognized pseudogene. CDR3 length: 15 residues. Here the CDR3 reads CASCLQGPPSYEQYF. The CDR3 DNA is TGTGCCAGCTGCCTACAGGGGCCGCCGTCCTACGAGCAGTACTTC.

This clone was found a few times. This chain uses TRBV28 with TRBJ1-2; the match to TRBD1 covers 12 bases. This CDR3 is 19 amino acids long. Germline CDR1 reads MDHEN; CDR2 reads SYDVKM. The V and J ends lost 2 bases and 2 bases, in that order; junction bases with no gene match: 12. In DNA, the CDR3 is TGTGCCAGCAGTTTAGGGTCAGGGACAGGGGGCGCGGTCAACTATGGCTACACCTTC. This gives the protein CASSLGSGTGGAVNYGYTF.

The J gene is TRBJ2-7, the V gene TRBV11-2; D is possibly TRBD2 (5 bases). Germline V CDR1 and CDR2: SGHAT, FQNNGV. Between the trimmed V and J ends, which lost 1 base and 6 bases, there was a span of 10 bases. The CDR3 is made up of 13 amino acids. CDR3 nucleotide sequence: TGTGCCAGCAGCTTAGTACTAGGTTGCGAGCAGTACTTC. It translates to CASSLVLGCEQYF.